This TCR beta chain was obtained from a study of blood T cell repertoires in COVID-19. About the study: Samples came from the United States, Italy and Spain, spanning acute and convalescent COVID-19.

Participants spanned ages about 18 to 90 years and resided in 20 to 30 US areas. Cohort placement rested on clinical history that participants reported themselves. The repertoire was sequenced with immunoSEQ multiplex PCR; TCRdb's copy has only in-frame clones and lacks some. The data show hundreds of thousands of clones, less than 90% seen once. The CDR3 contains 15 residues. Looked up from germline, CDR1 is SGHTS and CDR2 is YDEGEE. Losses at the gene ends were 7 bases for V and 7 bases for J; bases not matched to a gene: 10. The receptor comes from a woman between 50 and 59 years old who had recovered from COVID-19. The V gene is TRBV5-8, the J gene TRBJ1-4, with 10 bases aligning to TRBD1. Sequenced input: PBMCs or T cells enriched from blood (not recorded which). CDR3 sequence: CASVTSGTGVEKLFF. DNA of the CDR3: TGTGCCAGCGTAACCTCCGGGACAGGGGTTGAAAAACTGTTTTTT.